These 27 T cell receptor beta chains came from one sample sequenced in a study of T cells in Graves' hyperthyroidism and ophthalmopathy. The investigators amplified TCR beta CDR3 regions from RNA transcripts. With the HTBI primer set, the TCR CDR3 went through a first round of RT-PCR. TCRdb ran MiXCR on the multiplex PCR reads and lists one entry per CDR3 protein. Here the sample spans around 350,000 distinct CDR3 sequences, about a fifth being singletons. Specimen: blood. The origin of the receptors is a woman younger than 35 with Graves' hyperthyroidism.

The chain recombines TRBV12-3 or TRBV12-4 with TRBJ1-1; no clear D gene. This CDR3 comprises 11 residues. V dropped 10 bases and J dropped 11 bases, with 17 bases sitting between them. In nucleotides, the CDR3 is TGTGCCACCGCAGGATTCTTTCGGGCTTTCTTT. This sequence encodes CATAGFFRAFF.

At least ten counts were recorded for this clonotype. V is TRBV20-1 and J is TRBJ1-1; D unclear. CDR1 DFQATT and CDR2 SNEGSKA come from the germline V gene (reference sequence). The V gene lost 3 bases and the J gene lost 6 bases, with 17 bases spanning the gap. The CDR3 sequence is 14 residues long. CDR3 coding DNA: TGCAGTGCTAGCGGTACCTCCGGACGGGCTGAAGCTTTCTTT. Amino acid sequence: CSASGTSGRAEAFF.

This clonotype occurred many times. The rearrangement joins TRBV15 to TRBJ2-7; D gene unclear. With 0 bases removed from V and 2 bases from J, the gap between germline ends came to 5 bases. CDR3 length equals 13 residues. Germline V gene data show CDR1 as LNHNV and CDR2 as YYDKDF (reference sequence). CDR3 DNA sequence: TGTGCCACCAGCAGAGATAAGCCCTACGAGCAGTACTTC. Translation: CATSRDKPYEQYF.

The rearrangement joins TRBV6-5 to TRBJ1-5; D is unresolved. V lost 6 bases and J 3 bases, leaving 15 bases between the germline ends. There are 15 residues in the CDR3. Germline V CDR1 and CDR2: MNHEY, SVGAGI. CDR3 protein: CASSTREQNNQPQHF. The CDR3 coding sequence is TGTGCCAGCAGCACTCGTGAACAGAACAATCAGCCCCAGCATTTT.

This clonotype appeared many times. The J gene is TRBJ2-1, the V gene TRBV20-1, with 8 bases fitting TRBD2. There are 15 residues in the CDR3. V lost 1 base and J lost 9; bases outside the gene matches: 11. Germline V gene data show CDR1 as DFQATT and CDR2 as SNEGSKA (reference sequence). The CDR3 bases are TGCAGTGCTAGAGCCCCGGGGGGGCAGTTAAGTGAGCAGTTCTTC. This gives the protein CSARAPGGQLSEQFF.

This clonotype has at least ten counts. J is TRBJ2-5 and V is TRBV20-1; D possibly corresponds to TRBD2 (6 bases). The CDR3 runs 13 residues. Trimming removed 1 base from V and 5 bases from J, with 11 bases in between. The germline gives CDR1 DFQATT, CDR2 SNEGSKA (reference sequence). As DNA, the CDR3 is TGCAGTGCTAGAGCGGGCAGCGGGGAGACCCAGTACTTC. This codes for CSARAGSGETQYF.

This clonotype was seen only a few times. The genes are TRBV5-6 and TRBJ1-2, with D possibly matching TRBD1 (6 bases). The germline CDR1 and CDR2 sequences are SGHDT and YYEEEE. This CDR3 spans 13 amino acids. Trimming stripped 3 bases from V and 8 bases from J, with 14 bases between. The DNA for the CDR3 is TGTGCCAGCAGCTCGCGGGGGCCTGGGGGCTACACCTTC. It encodes CASSSRGPGGYTF.

The table lists this clonotype with many counts. This chain uses TRBV20-1 with TRBJ2-5; 7 nucleotides agree with TRBD2. CDR1 is DFQATT, CDR2 SNEGSKA, per germline (reference sequence). CDR3 length equals 16 residues. The J segment lost 0 bases and the V segment lost 3 bases, leaving 10 bases of the junction unmatched. In DNA form, the CDR3 reads TGCAGTGCTAGTGGCGACGGGGGGTTGTACCAAGAGACCCAGTACTTC. Residues: CSASGDGGLYQETQYF.

The sample holds many counts of this clonotype. The chain combines TRBV28 with TRBJ2-7; D is unresolved. The CDR3 sequence is 15 residues long. The V end lost 3 bases, the J end lost 0 bases, and 12 bases lay between the germline ends. CDR1 and CDR2 (germline): MDHEN, SYDVKM. CDR3 DNA: TGTGCCAGCAGTTTGGCAAGCGAGAGCTCCTACGAGCAGTACTTC. Protein: CASSLASESSYEQYF.

This clonotype came up many times. The CDR3 coding sequence is TGTGCCAGCAGTTTCCGACGAGGGGTGGTCGCCTACGAGCAGTACTTC. Its protein is CASSFRRGVVAYEQYF. The rearrangement links TRBV27 to TRBJ2-7; D possibly matches TRBD1 or TRBD2 (5 bases each). The CDR3 sequence is 16 residues long. The germline V and J ends were trimmed by 3 bases and 2 bases, with 17 bases remaining between them. The V gene's germline CDR1 is MNHEY and CDR2 SMNVEV (reference sequence).

The CDR3 nucleotides are TGTGCCAGTAGTATACGAGGGTCTGAAGCTTTCTTT. Protein sequence: CASSIRGSEAFF. J is TRBJ1-1 and V is TRBV19; D call uncertain. Germline loops: CDR1 LNHDA, CDR2 SQIVND (reference sequence). V was cut by 2 bases and J by 6 bases, with 7 bases left in between. The CDR3 has 12 amino acids.

The V gene is TRBV15, the J gene TRBJ1-6, with D possibly matching TRBD1 (6 bases). CDR3 size: 16 residues. V lost 3 bases, J lost 10 bases, and 19 bases lay in between. Germline V CDR1 and CDR2: LNHNV, YYDKDF (reference sequence). CDR3 in DNA: TGTGCCACCAGCAGTCCCCATACAGGGTTATGGTCACCCCTCCACTTT. Amino acid sequence: CATSSPHTGLWSPLHF. Complete variable domain (other parts from reference TRBV15 and TRBJ1-6): DAMVIQNPRYQVTQFGKPVTLSCSQTLNHNVMYWYQQKSSQAPKLLFHYYDKDFNNEADTPDNFQSRRPNTSFCFLDIRSPGLGDTAMYLCATSSPHTGLWSPLHFGNGTRLTVT.

This rearrangement joins TRBV6-4 to TRBJ2-7; 8 bases align to TRBD1. V dropped 6 bases and J dropped 2; count of bases not matched to a gene: 6. Germline V gene sequence: CDR1 MRHNA, CDR2 SNTAGT. This CDR3 region has 14 residues. The CDR3 loop reads CASRRQGRTYEQYF. CDR3 bases: TGTGCCAGCAGGAGACAGGGGAGAACCTACGAGCAGTACTTC.

This clonotype came up many times. This chain connects TRBV9 to TRBJ2-4; D call uncertain. The V end lost 0 bases, the J end lost 8 bases, and 15 bases lay between the germline ends. Germline loops: CDR1 SGDLS, CDR2 YYNGEE. This CDR3 has 15 amino acids. CDR3 nucleotide sequence: TGTGCCAGCAGCGTAGGATCACGAGTCGAGGACATTCAGTACTTC. This sequence encodes CASSVGSRVEDIQYF.

This clonotype was counted at least ten times. The chain uses TRBV2 and TRBJ2-7; D possibly matches TRBD1 or TRBD2 (5 bases each). The V and J ends lost 7 bases and 5 bases respectively, with 24 bases between them. The CDR3 is 16 amino acids. Germline V gene lookup returns CDR1 SNHLY and CDR2 FYNNEI. The CDR3 DNA reads TGTGCCAGCATTCCTCAACGGGGCAGCCTTTACCACGAGCAGTACTTC. Protein product: CASIPQRGSLYHEQYF.

This clonotype has at least ten counts. V and J are TRBV12-3 or TRBV12-4 and TRBJ1-5; D remains ambiguous. Trimming left V 6 bases short and J 6 bases short, with 9 bases between. There are 12 residues in the CDR3. CDR3 in amino acids: CASRWGSQPQHF. The CDR3 DNA is TGTGCCAGCAGGTGGGGAAGTCAGCCCCAGCATTTT.

The chain joins TRBV24-1 to TRBJ2-6; TRBD1 agrees at 9 bases. Germline CDR1 reads KGHDR; CDR2 reads SFDVKD. The CDR3 extends over 17 amino acids. Trimming at V came to 4 bases and at J to 0 bases, leaving 3 bases not matched to a gene. The CDR3 region is CATSDGTGYSGANVLTF. In DNA form, the CDR3 reads TGTGCCACCAGTGACGGGACAGGGTACTCTGGGGCCAACGTCCTGACTTTC.

This clonotype was picked up many times. The rearrangement joins TRBV27 to TRBJ2-7, with 9 positions matching TRBD1. Per the germline V gene, CDR1 is MNHEY and CDR2 is SMNVEV (reference sequence). V lost 2 bases to trimming and J lost 4 bases; unmatched junction nucleotides: 15. The CDR3 totals 18 residues. DNA of the CDR3: TGTGCCAGCAGTTTACTCCCAGGCGGGACAGGGTCCCCGTACGAGCAGTACTTC. Protein product: CASSLLPGGTGSPYEQYF.

This clonotype was counted at least ten times. V usage is TRBV30 and J usage is TRBJ1-2; possibly TRBD1 for D (5 bases). CDR3 length: 12 residues. With 5 bases removed from V and 7 bases from J, the gap between germline ends came to 14 bases. CDR1 is GTSNPN and CDR2 is SVGIG in the germline V gene (reference sequence). The CDR3 sequence is CAWGTDLPGYTF. For the CDR3, the DNA is TGTGCCTGGGGGACCGATCTTCCTGGCTACACCTTC.

The V gene is TRBV7-2, the J gene TRBJ2-5; TRBD2 aligns across 8 bases. Germline V CDR1 and CDR2: SGHTA, FQGNSA. The V and J ends lost 10 bases and 5 bases, in that order; junction bases with no gene match: 12. The CDR3 is 14 residues long. The CDR3 DNA sequence: TGTGCCACCGCTCGAGCGGGGGAGGCGGAGACCCAGTACTTC. This sequence encodes CATARAGEAETQYF.

This chain uses TRBV12-3 or TRBV12-4 with TRBJ2-7; D remains unclear. The CDR3 totals 12 residues. Trimming cost V 3 bases and J 7 bases, with 10 bases left between them. CDR3 sequence: CASSLGNREQYF. Here the CDR3 DNA reads TGTGCCAGCAGTTTGGGGAACAGAGAGCAGTACTTC.

There are many counts of this clonotype. In DNA form, the CDR3 reads TGTGCCAGCAGACAGGGGGCGCGGGGGGTTGGCTACACCTTC. Translating it yields CASRQGARGVGYTF. J is TRBJ1-2 and V is TRBV2; TRBD1 matches at 9 bases. The CDR3 consists of 14 residues. Per the germline V gene, CDR1 is SNHLY and CDR2 is FYNNEI. The trim removed 6 bases at V and 7 bases at J, leaving 9 bases unmatched.

This clonotype was detected many times. The chain has TRBV3-1 and TRBJ2-5; possibly TRBD1 or TRBD2 for D (5 bases each). The CDR3 is 14 amino acids. The germline V and J ends were trimmed by 1 base and 7 bases, with 13 bases remaining between them. Germline-derived CDR1 and CDR2 are LGHDT and YNNKEL (reference sequence). For the CDR3, the DNA is TGTGCCAGCAGCCAAGTCGAGGGACCAGCGACCCAGTACTTC. Its translation: CASSQVEGPATQYF.

This clonotype was seen at least ten times. Possible read error: a much larger clone is one base away. V usage is TRBV7-2 and J usage is TRBJ1-1; D call uncertain. Between the trimmed V and J ends, which lost 2 bases and 0 bases, there was a span of 4 bases. This CDR3 has 13 residues. CDR1 is SGHTA, CDR2 FQGNSA, per germline. DNA for the CDR3: TGTGCCAGCAGCTTACCGGTGAACACTGAAGCTTTCTTT. Its translation: CASSLPVNTEAFF.

This clonotype was seen a handful of times. The chain couples TRBV28 to TRBJ1-5; tentatively, D is TRBD1 (5 bases). From germline, CDR1 is MDHEN and CDR2 SYDVKM. The CDR3 has 21 amino acids. The ends were cut back, 4 bases at V and 0 bases at J, with 28 bases in the middle. The CDR3 region is CASSSLPGSVRGEYSNQPQHF. CDR3 DNA sequence: TGTGCCAGCAGTTCTCTCCCAGGGTCGGTGAGGGGAGAGTATAGCAATCAGCCCCAGCATTTT. Full variable domain (remainder filled in from reference TRBV28 and TRBJ1-5): DVKVTQSSRYLVKRTGEKVFLECVQDMDHENMFWYRQDPGLGLRLIYFSYDVKMKEKGDIPEGYSVSREKKERFSLILESASTNQTSMYLCASSSLPGSVRGEYSNQPQHFGDGTRLSIL.

This clonotype has ten or more counts. This chain connects TRBV2 to TRBJ2-7; tentative D call: TRBD1 (5 bases). The CDR3 is 13 residues long. The germline CDR1 and CDR2 sequences are SNHLY and FYNNEI. Trimming left V 3 bases short and J 4 bases short, with 10 bases between. The CDR3 sequence is CASSEGPGYEQYF. The CDR3 DNA sequence: TGTGCCAGCAGTGAGGGCCCAGGGTACGAGCAGTACTTC.

The chain has TRBV10-3 and TRBJ1-1, with D perhaps matching TRBD1 (5 bases). CDR3 length: 14 amino acids. V gave up 6 bases and J gave up 6 bases, with 17 bases separating them. Per the germline V gene, CDR1 is ENHRY and CDR2 is SYGVKD. The CDR3 is CAIRGWGGSAEAFF. The DNA for the CDR3 is TGTGCCATCAGAGGATGGGGGGGTTCCGCTGAAGCTTTCTTT.